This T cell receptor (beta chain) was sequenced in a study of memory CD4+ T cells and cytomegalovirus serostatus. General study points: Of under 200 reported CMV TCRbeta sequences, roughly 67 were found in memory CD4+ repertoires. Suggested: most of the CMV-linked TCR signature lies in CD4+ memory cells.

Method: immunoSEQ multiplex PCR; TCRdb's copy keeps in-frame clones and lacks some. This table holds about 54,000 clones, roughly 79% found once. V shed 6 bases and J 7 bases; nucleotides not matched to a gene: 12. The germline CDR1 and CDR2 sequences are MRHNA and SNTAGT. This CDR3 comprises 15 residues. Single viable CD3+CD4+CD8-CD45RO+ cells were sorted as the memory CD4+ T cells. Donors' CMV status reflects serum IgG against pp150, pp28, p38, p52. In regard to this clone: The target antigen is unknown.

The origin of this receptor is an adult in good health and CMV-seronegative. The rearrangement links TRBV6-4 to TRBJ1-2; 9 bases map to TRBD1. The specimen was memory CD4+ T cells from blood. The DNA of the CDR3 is TGTGCCAGCAGCAAGGAAAGCGGGACAGGGTCTGGCTACACCTTC. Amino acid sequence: CASSKESGTGSGYTF.